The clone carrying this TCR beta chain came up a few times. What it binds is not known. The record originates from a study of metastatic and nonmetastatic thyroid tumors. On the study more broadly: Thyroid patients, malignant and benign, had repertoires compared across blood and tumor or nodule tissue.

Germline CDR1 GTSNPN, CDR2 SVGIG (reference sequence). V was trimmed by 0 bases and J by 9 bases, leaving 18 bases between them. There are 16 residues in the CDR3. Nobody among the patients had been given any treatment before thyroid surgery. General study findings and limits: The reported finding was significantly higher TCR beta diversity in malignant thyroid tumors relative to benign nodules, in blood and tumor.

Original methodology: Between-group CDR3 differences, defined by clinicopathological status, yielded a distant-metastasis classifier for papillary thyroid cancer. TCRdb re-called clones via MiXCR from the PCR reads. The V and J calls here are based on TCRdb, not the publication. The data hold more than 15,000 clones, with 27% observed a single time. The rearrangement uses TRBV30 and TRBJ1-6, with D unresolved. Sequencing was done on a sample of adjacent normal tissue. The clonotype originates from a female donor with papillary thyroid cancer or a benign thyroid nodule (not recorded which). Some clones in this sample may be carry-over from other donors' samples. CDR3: CAWSVEVLRLRSPLHF. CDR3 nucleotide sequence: TGTGCCTGGAGTGTAGAGGTGCTCAGGTTACGTTCACCCCTCCACTTT.